The present entry profiles one TCR beta chain with its context. The antigen is not known. V was pared by 5 bases and J by 0 bases, with 10 bases of the junction left unmatched. The CDR3 spans 17 residues. Germline values: CDR1 MDHEN, CDR2 SYDVKM. Into CD45RA+ naive and CD45RA-negative memory subsets, the CD4+ cells were split. This entry belongs to a study of shared clonotypes between healthy human individuals. It was across several immunoSEQ plates that each subset's genomic DNA was evenly split. Sequenced by immunoSEQ multiplex PCR; TCRdb stores in-frame clones only, minus some. The data hold roughly 650,000 clones, with almost 97% observed a single time. The study, taken as a whole, reports: Naive CD4 clonotypes were shared across several donors at 4% to 5%.

This sequence joins TRBV28 and TRBJ2-1; 7 nucleotides line up with TRBD1. This receptor was taken from a woman between 25 and 40 years old in good health. The material sequenced was naive CD4+ T cells sorted from blood. The subset is: CD45RA+ positively selected. DNA of the CDR3: TGTGCCAGCAGTCCGGGACAGCCAATTAGCTCCTACAATGAGCAGTTCTTC. Protein: CASSPGQPISSYNEQFF. The full variable domain, in which reference TRBV28 and TRBJ2-1 provide the parts outside the CDR3, is DVKVTQSSRYLVKRTGEKVFLECVQDMDHENMFWYRQDPGLGLRLIYFSYDVKMKEKGDIPEGYSVSREKKERFSLILESASTNQTSMYLCASSPGQPISSYNEQFFGPGTRLTVL.